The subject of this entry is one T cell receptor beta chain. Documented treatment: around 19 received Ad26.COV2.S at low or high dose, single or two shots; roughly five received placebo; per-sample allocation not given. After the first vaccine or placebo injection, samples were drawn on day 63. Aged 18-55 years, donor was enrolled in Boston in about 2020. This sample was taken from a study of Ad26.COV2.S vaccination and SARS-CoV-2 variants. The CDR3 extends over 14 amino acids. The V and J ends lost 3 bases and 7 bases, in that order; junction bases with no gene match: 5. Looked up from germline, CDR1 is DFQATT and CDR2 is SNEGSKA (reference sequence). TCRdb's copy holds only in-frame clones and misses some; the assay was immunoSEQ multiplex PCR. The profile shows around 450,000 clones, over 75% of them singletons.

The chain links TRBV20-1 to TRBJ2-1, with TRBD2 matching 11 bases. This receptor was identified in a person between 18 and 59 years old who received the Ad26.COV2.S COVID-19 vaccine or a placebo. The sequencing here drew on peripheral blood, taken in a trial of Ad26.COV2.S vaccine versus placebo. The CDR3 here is CSASRASGGNEQFF. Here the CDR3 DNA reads TGCAGTGCTAGTCGGGCTAGCGGGGGGAATGAGCAGTTCTTC.